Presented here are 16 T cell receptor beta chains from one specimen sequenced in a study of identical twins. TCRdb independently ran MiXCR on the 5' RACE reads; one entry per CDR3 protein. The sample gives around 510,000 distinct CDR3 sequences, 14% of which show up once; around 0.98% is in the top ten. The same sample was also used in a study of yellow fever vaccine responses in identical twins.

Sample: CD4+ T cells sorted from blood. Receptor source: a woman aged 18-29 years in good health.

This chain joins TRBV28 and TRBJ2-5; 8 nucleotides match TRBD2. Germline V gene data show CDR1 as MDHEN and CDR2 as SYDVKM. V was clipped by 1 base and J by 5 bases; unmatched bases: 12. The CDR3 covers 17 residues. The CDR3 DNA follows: TGTGCCAGCAGTTTATTCCCAGCGGGAGTAGGTGAGGAGACCCAGTACTTC. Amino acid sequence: CASSLFPAGVGEETQYF. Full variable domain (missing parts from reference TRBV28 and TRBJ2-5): DVKVTQSSRYLVKRTGEKVFLECVQDMDHENMFWYRQDPGLGLRLIYFSYDVKMKEKGDIPEGYSVSREKKERFSLILESASTNQTSMYLCASSLFPAGVGEETQYFGPGTRLLVL.

As DNA, the CDR3 is TGCGCCAGCAGTGAAGGACTAGTGGCTTCCGAGCAGTACTTC. This gives the protein CASSEGLVASEQYF. The chain couples TRBV10-1 to TRBJ2-7, with TRBD2 matching over 7 bases. Per the germline V gene, CDR1 is WNHNN and CDR2 is SYGVQD (reference sequence). The CDR3 sequence is 14 residues long. V lost 3 bases to trimming and J lost 6 bases; unmatched junction nucleotides: 8.

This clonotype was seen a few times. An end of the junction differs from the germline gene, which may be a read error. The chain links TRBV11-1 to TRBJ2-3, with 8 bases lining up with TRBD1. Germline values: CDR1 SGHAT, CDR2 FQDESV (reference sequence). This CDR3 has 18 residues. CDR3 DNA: TGTGCCAGCAGCCTAGCCGTTTCATCGGGACAGGCCACAGATACGCAGTATTTT. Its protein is CASSLAVSSGQATDTQYF.

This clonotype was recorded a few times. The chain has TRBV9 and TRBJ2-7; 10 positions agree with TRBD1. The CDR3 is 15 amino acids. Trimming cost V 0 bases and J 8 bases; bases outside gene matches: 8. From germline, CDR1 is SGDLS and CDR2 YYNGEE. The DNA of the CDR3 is TGTGCCAGCAGCGTAGGGCCGGGACAGGGGAGCAAGCAGTACTTC. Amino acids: CASSVGPGQGSKQYF.

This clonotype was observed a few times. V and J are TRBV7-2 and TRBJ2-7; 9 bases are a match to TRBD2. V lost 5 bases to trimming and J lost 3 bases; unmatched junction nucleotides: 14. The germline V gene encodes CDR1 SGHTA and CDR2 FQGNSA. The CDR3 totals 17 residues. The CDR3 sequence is CASSPMTSGVVGYEQYF. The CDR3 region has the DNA TGTGCCAGCAGCCCGATGACTAGCGGTGTCGTTGGCTACGAGCAGTACTTC.

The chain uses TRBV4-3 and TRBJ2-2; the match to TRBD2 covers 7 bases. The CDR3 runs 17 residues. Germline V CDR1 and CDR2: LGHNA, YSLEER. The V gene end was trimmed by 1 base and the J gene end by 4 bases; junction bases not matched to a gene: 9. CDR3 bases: TGCGCCAGCAGCCAAGGGAGCGGGATAATATCCACCGGGGAGCTGTTTTTT. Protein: CASSQGSGIISTGELFF.

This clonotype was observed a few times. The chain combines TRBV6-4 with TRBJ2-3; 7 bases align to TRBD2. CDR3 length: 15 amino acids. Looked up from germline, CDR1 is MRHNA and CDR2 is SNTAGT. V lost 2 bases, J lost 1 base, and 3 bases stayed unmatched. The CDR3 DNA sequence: TGTGCCAGCAGTGACGAAGCGGGGCGCACAGATACGCAGTATTTT. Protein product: CASSDEAGRTDTQYF.

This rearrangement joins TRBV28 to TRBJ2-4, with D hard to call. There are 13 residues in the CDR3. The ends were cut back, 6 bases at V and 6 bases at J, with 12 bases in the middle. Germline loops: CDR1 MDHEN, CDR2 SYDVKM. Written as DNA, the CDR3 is TGTGCCAGCAGCACCCCCCGTCTAAACATTCAGTACTTC. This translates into CASSTPRLNIQYF.

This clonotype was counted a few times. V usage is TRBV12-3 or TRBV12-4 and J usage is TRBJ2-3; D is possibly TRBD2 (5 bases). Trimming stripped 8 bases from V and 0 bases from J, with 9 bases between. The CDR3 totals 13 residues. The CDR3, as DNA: TGTGCCAGCCGGCGGGCTAGCACAGATACGCAGTATTTT. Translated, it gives CASRRASTDTQYF.

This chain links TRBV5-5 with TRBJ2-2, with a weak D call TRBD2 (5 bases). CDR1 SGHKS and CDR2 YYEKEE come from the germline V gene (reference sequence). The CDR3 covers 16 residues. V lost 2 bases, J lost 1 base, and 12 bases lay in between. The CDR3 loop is CASSFSSGKNTGELFF. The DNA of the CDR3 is TGTGCCAGCAGCTTTAGCTCCGGGAAGAACACCGGGGAGCTGTTTTTT.

The CDR3 DNA reads as TGTGCCAGCAGTTACTCGTGGCAGGGCAATGAAAAACTGTTTTTT. Translation gives CASSYSWQGNEKLFF. V usage is TRBV6-5 and J usage is TRBJ1-4; D may be TRBD1 (5 bases). Trimming took off 0 bases at V and 5 bases at J, with 10 bases between the two ends. The germline V gene encodes CDR1 MNHEY and CDR2 SVGAGI. This CDR3 region has 15 residues.

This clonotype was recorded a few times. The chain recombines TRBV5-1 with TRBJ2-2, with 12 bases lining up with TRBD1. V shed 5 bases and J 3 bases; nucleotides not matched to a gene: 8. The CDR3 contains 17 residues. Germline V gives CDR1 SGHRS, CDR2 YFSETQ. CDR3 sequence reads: CASRRTGTGGDTGELFF. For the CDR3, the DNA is TGCGCCAGCAGACGGACCGGGACAGGGGGCGACACCGGGGAGCTGTTTTTT. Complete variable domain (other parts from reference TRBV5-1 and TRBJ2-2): KAGVTQTPRYLIKTRGQQVTLSCSPISGHRSVSWYQQTPGQGLQFLFEYFSETQRNKGNFPGRFSGRQFSNSRSEMNVSTLELGDSALYLCASRRTGTGGDTGELFFGEGSRLTVL.

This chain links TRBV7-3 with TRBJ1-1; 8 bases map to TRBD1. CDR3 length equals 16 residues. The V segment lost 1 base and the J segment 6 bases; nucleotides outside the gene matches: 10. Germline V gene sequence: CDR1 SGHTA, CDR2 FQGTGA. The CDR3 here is CASSLNPRQGLAEAFF. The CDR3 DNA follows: TGTGCCAGCAGCTTAAATCCGAGACAGGGGTTGGCTGAAGCTTTCTTT. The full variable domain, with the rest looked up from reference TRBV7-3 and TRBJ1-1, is GAGVSQTPSNKVTEKGKYVELRCDPISGHTALYWYRQSLGQGPEFLIYFQGTGAADDSGLPNDRFFAVRPEGSVSTLKIQRTERGDSAVYLCASSLNPRQGLAEAFFGQGTRLTVV.

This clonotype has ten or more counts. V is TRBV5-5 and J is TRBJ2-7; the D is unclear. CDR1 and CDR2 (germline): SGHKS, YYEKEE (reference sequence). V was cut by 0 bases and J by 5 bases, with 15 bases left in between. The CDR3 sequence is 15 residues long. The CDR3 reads CASSLGRKGSNEQYF. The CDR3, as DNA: TGTGCCAGCAGCTTGGGTCGAAAAGGGTCCAACGAGCAGTACTTC.

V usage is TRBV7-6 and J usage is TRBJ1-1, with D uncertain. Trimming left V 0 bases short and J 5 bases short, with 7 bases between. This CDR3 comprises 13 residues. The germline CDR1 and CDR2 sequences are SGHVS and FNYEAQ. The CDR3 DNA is TGTGCCAGCAGCTTAGCGAAAGGGACTGAAGCTTTCTTT. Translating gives CASSLAKGTEAFF. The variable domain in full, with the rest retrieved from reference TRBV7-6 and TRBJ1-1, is GAGVSQSPRYKVTKRGQDVALRCDPISGHVSLYWYRQALGQGPEFLTYFNYEAQQDKSGLPNDRFSAERPEGSISTLTIQRTEQRDSAMYRCASSLAKGTEAFFGQGTRLTVV.

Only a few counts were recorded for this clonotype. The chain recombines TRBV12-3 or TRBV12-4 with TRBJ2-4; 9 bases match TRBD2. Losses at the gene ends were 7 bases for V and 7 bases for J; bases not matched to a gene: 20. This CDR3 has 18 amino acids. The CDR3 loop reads CASTARASGNISRNIQYF. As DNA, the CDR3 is TGTGCCAGCACCGCTCGGGCTAGCGGGAATATTAGTCGGAACATTCAGTACTTC.